The 27 T cell receptor beta chains reported below all come from one sample, sequenced in a study of CD8+CD57+ T cells in acquired aplastic anemia. It was patients with CD8+CD57+ cell expansion by flow cytometry who were chosen for sequencing. The template used for profiling TCR beta VDJ and CDR3 was genomic DNA. TCRdb passed the reads through MiXCR, listing each CDR3 protein once. The sample holds about 200,000 distinct CDR3 sequences, more than 55% seen once. Sequencing used sorted CD4+, CD8+, or CD8+CD57+ T cells (not recorded which) from PBMCs. Receptors were obtained from a human donor with aplastic anemia.

The V call is TRBV7-9, the J call TRBJ1-5; 8 bases map to TRBD1. After removal of 5 bases from V and 2 bases from J, the junction contained 5 bases not matched to a gene. In germline, CDR1 is SEHNR, CDR2 FQNEAQ (reference sequence). This CDR3 is 15 amino acids long. The CDR3 here is CASSQGANGNQPQHF. In nucleotides, the CDR3 is TGTGCCAGCAGCCAGGGGGCCAACGGCAATCAGCCCCAGCATTTT.

The chain carries TRBV7-3 and TRBJ1-1, with 8 nucleotides matching TRBD1. Germline CDR1 reads SGHTA; CDR2 reads FQGTGA. The V segment lost 5 bases and the J segment 4 bases; nucleotides outside the gene matches: 6. The CDR3 contains 14 residues. CDR3 sequence reads: CASSPSGQGTEAFF. CDR3 DNA sequence: TGTGCCAGCAGCCCCAGTGGACAGGGCACTGAAGCTTTCTTT.

The V gene is TRBV5-1, the J gene TRBJ2-2; the D is unclear. The CDR3 consists of 12 residues. Germline V gene sequence: CDR1 SGHRS, CDR2 YFSETQ. Trimming cost V 5 bases and J 8 bases, with 10 bases left between them. This chain's CDR3 is CASREAYGELFF. The CDR3 DNA follows: TGCGCCAGCAGGGAAGCATATGGGGAGCTGTTTTTT.

V usage is TRBV20-1 and J usage is TRBJ1-3; D is uncertain. Germline CDR1 reads DFQATT; CDR2 reads SNEGSKA (reference sequence). The CDR3 length is 14 residues. The ends were cut back, 5 bases at V and 1 base at J, with 12 bases in the middle. CDR3 loop: CSAWLWSSGNTIYF. CDR3 DNA sequence: TGCAGTGCTTGGCTATGGAGTTCTGGAAACACCATATATTTT.

V usage is TRBV11-3 and J usage is TRBJ2-3; TRBD2 might be the D (6 bases). From germline, CDR1 is SGHNT and CDR2 YENEEA. The CDR3 runs to 13 residues. V lost 5 bases and J lost 8, with 14 bases in between. The CDR3 DNA follows: TGTGCCAGCAGCGCCCGGGGGACCGGTACGCAGTATTTT. The encoded protein is CASSARGTGTQYF.

This clonotype has just one count. CDR3 protein: CASSPQMNTEAFF. CDR3 sequence (DNA): TGCGCCAGCAGCCCGCAGATGAACACTGAAGCTTTCTTT. The chain joins TRBV5-1 to TRBJ1-1; D not certain. This CDR3 comprises 13 residues. Germline loops: CDR1 SGHRS, CDR2 YFSETQ. Trimming removed 4 bases at V and 0 bases at J, with 7 bases between.

The CDR3 region is CASSELRTGYTF. The CDR3 DNA follows: TGTGCCAGCAGTGAATTACGGACCGGCTACACCTTC. This rearrangement joins TRBV2 to TRBJ1-2; D gene ambiguous. CDR3 length: 12 amino acids. CDR1 SNHLY and CDR2 FYNNEI come from the germline V gene. V lost 2 bases, J lost 8 bases, and 9 bases lay in between.

The V call is TRBV9, the J call TRBJ2-2, with a possible D match to TRBD1 (5 bases). V was clipped by 0 bases and J by 7 bases, with 10 bases between them. The CDR3 runs to 14 residues. Germline V gene data show CDR1 as SGDLS and CDR2 as YYNGEE. CDR3 amino acids: CASSVDWGDGELFF. The CDR3 nucleotides read TGTGCCAGCAGCGTAGATTGGGGCGACGGGGAGCTGTTTTTT.

This clonotype was counted a few times. The chain employs TRBV24-1 and TRBJ2-5; 9 positions agree with TRBD2. Germline trimming cut 4 bases from V and 5 bases from J; bases unmatched to any gene: 7. Looked up from germline, CDR1 is KGHDR and CDR2 is SFDVKD. CDR3 length: 15 residues. CDR3 DNA sequence: TGTGCCACCAGTGACCCGGGACTAGCAGGGGAGACCCAGTACTTC. Its protein product is CATSDPGLAGETQYF.

V gene TRBV29-1 combines with J gene TRBJ1-1, with D perhaps matching TRBD1 (6 bases). This CDR3 is 13 amino acids long. From germline, CDR1 is SQVTM and CDR2 ANQGSEA. V shed 7 bases and J shed 0 bases, with 12 bases lying between them. CDR3 loop: CSGRDTMNTEAFF. DNA of the CDR3: TGCAGCGGCCGGGACACTATGAACACTGAAGCTTTCTTT.

The V call is TRBV4-3, the J call TRBJ2-2, with TRBD2 matching 8 bases. CDR1 and CDR2 (germline): LGHNA, YSLEER. J gave up 5 bases and V 1 base, and 3 bases lay outside the gene matches. The CDR3 length is 15 residues. The CDR3 DNA sequence: TGCGCCAGCAGCCAAGGCGGGGGGAAGACCGGGGAGCTGTTTTTT. The encoded protein is CASSQGGGKTGELFF.

In nucleotides, the CDR3 is TGTGCCACCAGCACGAGACAGGGTACGTACGAGCAGTACTTC. Translation: CATSTRQGTYEQYF. The rearrangement joins TRBV15 to TRBJ2-7; 7 bases are a match to TRBD1. The CDR3 has 14 amino acids. Germline V lookup: CDR1 LNHNV, CDR2 YYDKDF (reference sequence). With 4 bases clipped from V and 4 bases from J, the junction kept 7 bases outside the gene matches.

V usage is TRBV2 and J usage is TRBJ1-6; D might be TRBD1 (5 bases). Germline lookup yields CDR1 SNHLY and CDR2 FYNNEI. The ends were cut back, 6 bases at V and 1 base at J, with 10 bases in the middle. This CDR3 has 15 amino acids. CDR3 DNA: TGTGCCAGCAGCGGAGGGGCATCCTATAATTCACCCCTCCACTTT. Translating gives CASSGGASYNSPLHF.

The genes are TRBV19 and TRBJ2-5; D is undetermined. CDR1 is LNHDA and CDR2 is SQIVND in the germline V gene (reference sequence). CDR3 size: 13 residues. Trimming took 3 bases from V and 2 from J, leaving 7 bases between them. CDR3: CASSIQRQETQYF. CDR3 nucleotides: TGTGCCAGTAGTATCCAACGTCAAGAGACCCAGTACTTC.

The chain combines TRBV7-3 with TRBJ1-6, with D maybe TRBD1 (6 bases). The V end lost 4 bases, the J end lost 9 bases, and 22 bases lay between the germline ends. Germline CDR1 SGHTA, CDR2 FQGTGA. The CDR3 consists of 17 residues. Here the CDR3 reads CASSSYPRQEGGSPLHF. As DNA, the CDR3 is TGTGCCAGCAGCTCCTACCCCCGACAGGAAGGAGGTTCACCCCTCCACTTT. The whole variable domain, remainder taken from reference TRBV7-3 and TRBJ1-6, is GAGVSQTPSNKVTEKGKYVELRCDPISGHTALYWYRQSLGQGPEFLIYFQGTGAADDSGLPNDRFFAVRPEGSVSTLKIQRTERGDSAVYLCASSSYPRQEGGSPLHFGNGTRLTVT.

This clonotype was seen many times. This sequence joins TRBV20-1 and TRBJ1-2; D gene uncertain. The CDR3 runs 13 residues. CDR1 is DFQATT and CDR2 is SNEGSKA in the germline V gene (reference sequence). Trimming stripped 5 bases from V and 3 bases from J, with 13 bases between. In DNA form, the CDR3 reads TGCAGTGCTTCCCACACTTGGGACTATGGCTACACCTTC. Translation: CSASHTWDYGYTF.

V is TRBV10-3 and J is TRBJ2-3; 13 positions agree with TRBD2. Trimming cost V 6 bases and J 2 bases; bases outside gene matches: 2. The CDR3 sequence is 15 residues long. Germline V CDR1 and CDR2: ENHRY, SYGVKD. The CDR3 coding sequence is TGTGCCATCAGAGGACTAGCGGGGGACACAGATACGCAGTATTTT. The encoded protein is CAIRGLAGDTDTQYF.

The V gene is TRBV9, the J gene TRBJ1-4; TRBD1 might be the D (6 bases). The V gene lost 3 bases and the J gene lost 6 bases, with 12 bases spanning the gap. Germline V lookup: CDR1 SGDLS, CDR2 YYNGEE. The CDR3 consists of 14 residues. The CDR3 bases are TGTGCCAGCAGCGAGACAGGTCTTGATGAAAAACTGTTTTTT. Its translation: CASSETGLDEKLFF.

This sequence joins TRBV20-1 and TRBJ1-1; no clear D. V was clipped by 3 bases and J by 9 bases, with 8 bases between them. Germline V gene data show CDR1 as DFQATT and CDR2 as SNEGSKA (reference sequence). The CDR3 has 10 residues. The CDR3 sequence is CSASHLKAFF. The CDR3 DNA is TGCAGTGCTAGCCATCTTAAAGCTTTCTTT.

This sequence joins TRBV2 and TRBJ1-6; D call uncertain. The CDR3 has 14 amino acids. Germline CDR1 SNHLY, CDR2 FYNNEI. Trimming shortened V by 6 bases and J by 6 bases, and 12 bases separated the two germline ends. The chain's CDR3 is CASRNWAGNSPLHF. The CDR3 region has the DNA TGTGCCAGCAGGAACTGGGCTGGTAATTCACCCCTCCACTTT.

This clonotype was counted once. The chain joins TRBV9 to TRBJ2-7; 7 bases fit TRBD1. Trimming removed 3 bases from V and 2 bases from J; junction bases left unmatched: 5. Germline V gene data show CDR1 as SGDLS and CDR2 as YYNGEE. The CDR3 is 14 amino acids. The CDR3 loop is CASSADRAPYEQYF. CDR3 coding DNA: TGTGCCAGCAGCGCCGACAGGGCCCCCTACGAGCAGTACTTC. The entire variable domain, with the rest obtained from reference TRBV9 and TRBJ2-7, is as follows: DSGVTQTPKHLITATGQRVTLRCSPRSGDLSVYWYQQSLDQGLQFLIQYYNGEERAKGNILERFSAQQFPDLHSELNLSSLELGDSALYFCASSADRAPYEQYFGPGTRLTVT.

V gene TRBV2 combines with J gene TRBJ2-1, with 10 bases that match TRBD1. V shed 3 bases, J shed 8 bases, and the junction held 7 bases outside the gene matches. The CDR3 consists of 15 residues. CDR1 and CDR2 from the germline V gene are SNHLY and FYNNEI. DNA for the CDR3: TGTGCCAGCAGTGACGCGGGACAGGGGAAGGATGAGCAGTTCTTC. Translating gives CASSDAGQGKDEQFF.

V gene TRBV24-1 combines with J gene TRBJ2-3, with D possibly being TRBD1 (5 bases). Trimming took 2 bases from V and 2 from J, leaving 13 bases between them. The CDR3 loop spans 16 amino acids. The germline V gene has CDR1 KGHDR and CDR2 SFDVKD. CDR3 amino acids: CATSDSTAPTTDTQYF. In DNA form, the CDR3 reads TGTGCCACCAGTGATTCGACAGCCCCTACCACAGATACGCAGTATTTT.

This chain connects TRBV24-1 to TRBJ2-1; 7 bases match TRBD2. Looked up from germline, CDR1 is KGHDR and CDR2 is SFDVKD. With 4 bases clipped from V and 0 bases from J, the junction kept 11 bases outside the gene matches. This CDR3 spans 18 amino acids. Here the CDR3 reads CATSDHPGAGSSYNEQFF. DNA of the CDR3: TGTGCCACCAGTGACCACCCTGGAGCGGGAAGCTCCTACAATGAGCAGTTCTTC.

This chain joins TRBV2 and TRBJ2-7; 9 nucleotides align to TRBD1. Unmatched junction bases numbered 9, after V lost 6 bases and J lost 12 bases. The length of the CDR3 is 12 residues. CDR1 and CDR2 (germline): SNHLY, FYNNEI. CDR3 loop: CASRRRTGERYF. The CDR3 bases are TGTGCCAGCAGAAGGAGGACAGGGGAAAGGTACTTC.

V is TRBV7-9 and J is TRBJ1-6; TRBD1 agrees at 10 bases. The CDR3 has 15 residues. Germline CDR1 is SEHNR and CDR2 is FQNEAQ (reference sequence). After removal of 9 bases from V and 9 bases from J, the junction contained 11 bases not matched to a gene. In DNA, the CDR3 is TGTGCCAGTCGCGGAGACGGGACAGGGGTTTCACCCCTCCACTTT. Protein: CASRGDGTGVSPLHF. Drawing the rest from reference TRBV7-9 and TRBJ1-6, the complete variable domain is DTGVSQNPRHKITKRGQNVTFRCDPISEHNRLYWYRQTLGQGPEFLTYFQNEAQLEKSRLLSDRFSAERPKGSFSTLEIQRTEQGDSAMYLCASRGDGTGVSPLHFGNGTRLTVT.

This rearrangement joins TRBV19 to TRBJ2-5, with D tentatively TRBD1 (6 bases). The V end was cut by 3 bases, the J end by 1 base, with 9 bases between. Germline lookup yields CDR1 LNHDA and CDR2 SQIVND (reference sequence). The CDR3 is made up of 14 amino acids. The DNA of the CDR3 is TGTGCCAGTAGTATCCAGGGGTTCCAAGAGACCCAGTACTTC. Translating gives CASSIQGFQETQYF.